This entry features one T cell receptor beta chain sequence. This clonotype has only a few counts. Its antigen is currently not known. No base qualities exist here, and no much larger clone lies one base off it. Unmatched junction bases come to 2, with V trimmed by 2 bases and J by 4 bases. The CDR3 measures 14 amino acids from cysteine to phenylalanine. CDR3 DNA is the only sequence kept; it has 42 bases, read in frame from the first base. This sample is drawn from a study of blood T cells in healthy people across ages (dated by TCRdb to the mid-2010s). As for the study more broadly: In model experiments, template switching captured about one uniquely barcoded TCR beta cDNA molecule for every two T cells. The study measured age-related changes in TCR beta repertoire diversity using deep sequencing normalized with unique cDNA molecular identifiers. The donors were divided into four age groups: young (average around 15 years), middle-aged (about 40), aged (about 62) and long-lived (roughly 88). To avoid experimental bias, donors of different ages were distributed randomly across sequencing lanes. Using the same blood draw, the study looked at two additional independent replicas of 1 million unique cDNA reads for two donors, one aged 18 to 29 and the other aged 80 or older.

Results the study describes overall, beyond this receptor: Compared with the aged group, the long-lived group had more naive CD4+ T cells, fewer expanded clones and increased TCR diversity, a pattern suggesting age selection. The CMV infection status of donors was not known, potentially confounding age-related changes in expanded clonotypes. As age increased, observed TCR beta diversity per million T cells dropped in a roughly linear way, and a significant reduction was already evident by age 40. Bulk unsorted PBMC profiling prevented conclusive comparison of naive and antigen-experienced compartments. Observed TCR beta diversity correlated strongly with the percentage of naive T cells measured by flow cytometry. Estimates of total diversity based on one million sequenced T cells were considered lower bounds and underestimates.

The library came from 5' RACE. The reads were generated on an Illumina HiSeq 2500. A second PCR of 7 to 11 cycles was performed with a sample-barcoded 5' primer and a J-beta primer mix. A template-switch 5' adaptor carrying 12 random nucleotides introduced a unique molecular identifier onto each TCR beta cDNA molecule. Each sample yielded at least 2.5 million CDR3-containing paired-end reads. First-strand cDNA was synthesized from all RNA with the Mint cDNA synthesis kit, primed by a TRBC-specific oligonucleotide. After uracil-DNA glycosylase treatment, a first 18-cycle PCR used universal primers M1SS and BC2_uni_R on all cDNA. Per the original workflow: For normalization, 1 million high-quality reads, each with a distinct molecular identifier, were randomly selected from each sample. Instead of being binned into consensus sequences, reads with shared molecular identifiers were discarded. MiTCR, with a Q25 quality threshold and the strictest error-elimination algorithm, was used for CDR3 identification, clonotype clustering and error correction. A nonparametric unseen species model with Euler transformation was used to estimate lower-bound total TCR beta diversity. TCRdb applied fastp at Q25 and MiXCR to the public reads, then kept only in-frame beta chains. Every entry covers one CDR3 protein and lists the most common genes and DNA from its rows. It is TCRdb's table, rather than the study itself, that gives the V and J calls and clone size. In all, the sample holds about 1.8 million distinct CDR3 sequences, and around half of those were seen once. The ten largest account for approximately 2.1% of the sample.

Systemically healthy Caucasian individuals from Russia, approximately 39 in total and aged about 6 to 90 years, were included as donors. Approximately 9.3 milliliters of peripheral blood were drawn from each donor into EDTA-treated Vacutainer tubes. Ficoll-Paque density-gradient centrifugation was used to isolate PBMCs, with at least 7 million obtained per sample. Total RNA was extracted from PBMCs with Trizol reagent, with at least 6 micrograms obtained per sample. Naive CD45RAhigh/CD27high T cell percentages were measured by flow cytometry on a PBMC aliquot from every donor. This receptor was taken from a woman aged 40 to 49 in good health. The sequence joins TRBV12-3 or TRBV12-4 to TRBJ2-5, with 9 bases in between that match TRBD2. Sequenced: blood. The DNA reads TGTGCCAGCAGTTTATCGGGACTAGCAGAGACCCAGTACTTC. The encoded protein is CASSLSGLAETQYF.